A selection of T cell receptor beta chains follows, all from one sample in a study of beta chain features in type 1 diabetes. Sequencing was performed with immunoSEQ multiplex PCR; in TCRdb, only in-frame clones are kept and a portion is missing. Of some 330,000 clones detected, 9.5% to 11% appear once; the ten largest clones hold 0.015% to 0.02%. The source material was naive CD4+ T cells from blood. Receptors were obtained from a woman aged 25 to 39 in good health. The CDR3 runs from the conserved cysteine through the conserved F or W. Fields, in order: CDR3 DNA, CDR3 protein, V gene, J gene, clone size, D gene. A D gene is named only where the DNA matches it firmly. The listing skips clone size in some rows; elsewhere it reads once, few, many or a size class.

TGTGCCAGCAGCTTAGACGTGACAGGGTCGGACGAGCAGTACTTC	CASSLDVTGSDEQYF	TRBV11-2	TRBJ2-7	few	TRBD1
TGTGCCAGTAGTATGCGACAGGGGGCAGATACGCAGTATTTT	CASSMRQGADTQYF	TRBV19	TRBJ2-3	.	TRBD1
TGTGCCAGCAGTTACCCGGGTAGGAACACTGAAGCTTTCTTT	CASSYPGRNTEAFF	TRBV28	TRBJ1-1	few	.
TGTGCCATCGGGACAGGGCTAGCAGATACGCAGTATTTT	CAIGTGLADTQYF	TRBV10-3	TRBJ2-3	few	TRBD1
TGTGCCAGCAGTTCCCTATGGAGCTCTGGGGCCAACGTCCTGACTTTC	CASSSLWSSGANVLTF	TRBV27	TRBJ2-6	.	.
TGTGCCAGCAGCCAAGACGGAAGACCGGGACAGATCCAATGGGCTGGCTACACCTTC	CASSQDGRPGQIQWAGYTF	TRBV4-2	TRBJ1-2	few	TRBD1
TGTGCCACTTTTCGGGGACAGGGGTACGAGCAGTACTTC	CATFRGQGYEQYF	TRBV28	TRBJ2-7	few	TRBD1
TGTGCCAGCAGCAAAGGGGGCGGCGTGGCCTACGAGCAGTACTTC	CASSKGGGVAYEQYF	TRBV9	TRBJ2-7	.	TRBD1
TGTGCCAGCAGCCCATATGGACTAGCGGGAGACAGTGAGCAGTTCTTC	CASSPYGLAGDSEQFF	TRBV7-8	TRBJ2-1	.	TRBD2
TGTGCCAGCAGAAGAAGGGTAGCGGTAACCTCCTACAATGAGCAGTTCTTC	CASRRRVAVTSYNEQFF	TRBV2	TRBJ2-1	few	.
TGTGCCAGCACCCGGATGGACTCAGATACGCAGTATTTT	CASTRMDSDTQYF	TRBV25-1	TRBJ2-3	few	.
TGTGCCAGCAGCTTACTGCAGAACACAGATACGCAGTATTTT	CASSLLQNTDTQYF	TRBV11-2	TRBJ2-3	few	.
TGTGCCAGCAGCTTAGGGGTGACGGGAAAGCAGTTCTTC	CASSLGVTGKQFF	TRBV7-2	TRBJ2-1	few	.
TGTGCCAGCAGCTCCGGGACTGTAAATGAGCAGTTCTTC	CASSSGTVNEQFF	TRBV7-3	TRBJ2-1	few	.
TGCGCCAGCAGCCAACAGGGCTCCGCGAGGACCGGGGAGCTGTTTTTT	CASSQQGSARTGELFF	TRBV4-3	TRBJ2-2	few	.
TGTGCCAGTAGACAGATTAGCAATCAGCCCCAGCATTTT	CASRQISNQPQHF	TRBV19	TRBJ1-5	few	.
TGTGCCAGCAGCCGAACCTTAAACAGGGATGAGCAGTTCTTC	CASSRTLNRDEQFF	TRBV4-2	TRBJ2-1	few	.
TGTGCCAGCCGCGGAAGCGGGAGATTAAACATTCAGTACTTC	CASRGSGRLNIQYF	TRBV27	TRBJ2-4	few	TRBD2
TGTGCCAGCAGTGAAAGACAGGGGGCACGCAGTGAGCAGTTCTTC	CASSERQGARSEQFF	TRBV2	TRBJ2-1	few	TRBD1
TGTGCCAGTCACGGGTCCCGGTATAGCAATGAGCAGTTCTTC	CASHGSRYSNEQFF	TRBV6-5	TRBJ2-1	.	.
TGTGCCAGCAGCTTAGATACCCAGGGGGCATCCTACAATGAGCAGTTCTTC	CASSLDTQGASYNEQFF	TRBV11-2	TRBJ2-1	few	TRBD1
TGTGCCAGCAGGCGGACTAGCGCGAACACCGGGGAGCTGTTTTTT	CASRRTSANTGELFF	TRBV28	TRBJ2-2	.	TRBD2
TGTGCCACGGGACAGCCCTACGAGCAGTACTTC	CATGQPYEQYF	TRBV10-3	TRBJ2-7	few	TRBD1
TGTGCCAGCAGCCCTCGCCCGATCGGGGGAGCGGGTGAGCAGTTCTTC	CASSPRPIGGAGEQFF	TRBV7-8	TRBJ2-1	few	.
TGTGCCAGCACACCGGGACTAGCCGCTGATACGCAGTATTTT	CASTPGLAADTQYF	TRBV2	TRBJ2-3	.	TRBD2
TGTGCCAGCAGCCGACAGGCCTCAACTAATGAAAAACTGTTTTTT	CASSRQASTNEKLFF	TRBV7-9	TRBJ1-4	few	.
TGTGCCAGCAGTGGGACAGGGCGGGACGGGGAGCTGTTTTTT	CASSGTGRDGELFF	TRBV28	TRBJ2-2	.	TRBD1
TGTGCCATCAGTCCAATGGCGGGCAGACAAGAGACCCAGTACTTC	CAISPMAGRQETQYF	TRBV10-3	TRBJ2-5	few	.
TGTGCCAGCAGCACTCCACAGGGAGAGGATAGCAATCAGCCCCAGCATTTT	CASSTPQGEDSNQPQHF	TRBV21-1	TRBJ1-5	few	.
TGTGCCAGCAGCGTAGTTGGGACAGGGGTCGAGCAGTACTTC	CASSVVGTGVEQYF	TRBV9	TRBJ2-7	.	TRBD1
TGCGCCAGCAGCCCTCGGGGGTACTCCTACGAGCAGTACTTC	CASSPRGYSYEQYF	TRBV5-1	TRBJ2-7	.	.
TGTGCCTGGGGGAGGGACACCCTCTCTGGAAACACCATATATTTT	CAWGRDTLSGNTIYF	TRBV30	TRBJ1-3	few	.
TGTGCCAGCATCGGAAGGACAGGGGAGAGGGAGCAGTACTTC	CASIGRTGEREQYF	TRBV19	TRBJ2-7	.	TRBD1
TGTGCCAGTAGTATAGGACTCTACAATGAGCAGTTCTTC	CASSIGLYNEQFF	TRBV19	TRBJ2-1	few	.
TGCGCCAGCAGCCAACCCGGACAGGGTCACGGCTACACCTTC	CASSQPGQGHGYTF	TRBV4-1	TRBJ1-2	few	TRBD1
TGTGCCAGTAGCCGCGACAGGGAATCGTACGAGCAGTACTTC	CASSRDRESYEQYF	TRBV19	TRBJ2-7	.	TRBD1
TGCGCCAGCAGAGAGGCGGGAGGGCCTTCCGATACGCAGTATTTT	CASREAGGPSDTQYF	TRBV5-1	TRBJ2-3	.	TRBD2
TGCGCCAGCAGCCCAGGACAGGGAAGCTATGGCTACACCTTC	CASSPGQGSYGYTF	TRBV5-1	TRBJ1-2	few	TRBD1
TGTGCCAGCCTTACGGGAGGTGCGGACAATGAGCAGTTCTTC	CASLTGGADNEQFF	TRBV2	TRBJ2-1	few	TRBD2
TGTGCCAGCAGTCCATTATCGCGACAGGGATCCAACGAGCAGTACTTC	CASSPLSRQGSNEQYF	TRBV6-6	TRBJ2-7	.	TRBD1
TGCGCCAGCAGCCAAGAAATGGGGGCTAACCTATGGCAGTATTTT	CASSQEMGANLWQYF	TRBV4-3	TRBJ2-3	.	.
TGCGCCAGCAGCCAACCTACTAGCGGGAGGGCCGGCACAGATACGCAGTATTTT	CASSQPTSGRAGTDTQYF	TRBV4-1	TRBJ2-3	.	TRBD2
TGTGCCTGGGGGGCCTCTGGAAACACCATATATTTT	CAWGASGNTIYF	TRBV30	TRBJ1-3	.	.
TGTGCCAGCAGCTTGCCCCAAGTCCTACTGGGCACAGATACGCAGTATTTT	CASSLPQVLLGTDTQYF	TRBV5-4	TRBJ2-3	.	.
TGTGCCAGCAGCGTAGACTCTTCGCTTGGCTACACCTTC	CASSVDSSLGYTF	TRBV9	TRBJ1-2	.	.
TGCAGCGTTGAAGTCCTCTTTGGTCAGAGTTTCGGGGAGCAGTACTTC	CSVEVLFGQSFGEQYF	TRBV29-1	TRBJ2-7	few	.
TGTGCCAGCTCACCGGGAGGGACGCACGAGCAGTACTTC	CASSPGGTHEQYF	TRBV18	TRBJ2-7	.	TRBD2
TGTGCCAGCAGATCGGGACAGGGGGCCCACGAGCAGTACTTC	CASRSGQGAHEQYF	TRBV28	TRBJ2-7	.	TRBD1